A single sample is the source of the 8 T cell receptor beta chains below, sequenced in a study of blood T cell repertoires in COVID-19. Using immunoSEQ multiplex PCR, the repertoire was profiled, and TCRdb retains in-frame clones only, with some absent. The sample has more than 200,000 clones, around nine tenths seen once; the top ten hold more than 4.5%. Source material: peripheral blood. Receptors were obtained from an older woman with COVID-19, enrolled during active disease.

This rearrangement joins TRBV5-4 to TRBJ2-2; 7 bases are a match to TRBD1. V lost 2 bases and J lost 9; bases outside the gene matches: 4. In germline, CDR1 is SGHNT, CDR2 YYREEE (reference sequence). The CDR3 consists of 13 residues. The CDR3 sequence: CASSLETGWELFF. For the CDR3, the DNA is TGTGCCAGCAGCTTAGAGACAGGGTGGGAGCTGTTTTTT. The variable domain in full, completed from reference TRBV5-4 and TRBJ2-2, reads ETGVTQSPTHLIKTRGQQVTLRCSSQSGHNTVSWYQQALGQGPQFIFQYYREEENGRGNFPPRFSGLQFPNYSSELNVNALELDDSALYLCASSLETGWELFFGEGSRLTVL.

The chain carries TRBV5-3 and TRBJ1-1, with 8 bases lining up with TRBD1. TRBV5-3 counts as an open reading frame of uncertain function. V lost 5 bases and J lost 0; bases outside the gene matches: 9. This CDR3 is built from 16 residues. CDR3 nucleotide sequence: TGTGCCAGAAGGGCAACAGGGGGGACCATGAACACTGAAGCTTTCTTT. Protein sequence: CARRATGGTMNTEAFF.

J is TRBJ2-7 and V is TRBV29-1, with TRBD2 matching 10 bases. Germline V gene sequence: CDR1 SQVTM, CDR2 ANQGSEA. This CDR3 contains 14 residues. V was pared by 4 bases and J by 6 bases, with 9 bases of the junction left unmatched. The CDR3 region is CSVGASGRGTEQYF. The DNA for the CDR3 is TGCAGCGTTGGGGCTAGCGGGAGAGGTACCGAGCAGTACTTC.

This clone was seen only once. J is TRBJ1-2 and V is TRBV20-1; D possibly corresponds to TRBD1 (6 bases). V lost 7 bases and J lost 2, with 8 bases in between. This CDR3 is built from 11 residues. Per the germline V gene, CDR1 is DFQATT and CDR2 is SNEGSKA (reference sequence). In nucleotides, the CDR3 is TGCAGTGTCGGACAGAACTATGGCTACACCTTC. Its translation: CSVGQNYGYTF.

The chain employs TRBV6-2 or TRBV6-3 and TRBJ2-2; 7 positions agree with TRBD2. CDR1 is MNHEY, CDR2 SVGEGT, per germline. This CDR3 comprises 13 residues. The ends lost 6 bases at V and 9 bases at J; junction bases unmatched: 7. The CDR3 DNA is TGTGCCAGCAGCGCGACCGGGACTAGGGAGCTGTTTTTT. It codes for CASSATGTRELFF.

The V and J genes are TRBV11-2 and TRBJ2-7; perhaps TRBD2 as D (6 bases). Trimming removed 2 bases from V and 2 bases from J, with 10 bases in between. The CDR3 loop spans 14 amino acids. Germline CDR1 is SGHAT and CDR2 is FQNNGV. CDR3 nucleotides: TGTGCCAGCAGCTTAAGTAGCGGTACCTACGAGCAGTACTTC. The encoded protein is CASSLSSGTYEQYF.

CDR3 region: CASSLEPTSEGNEQFF. In DNA, the CDR3 is TGTGCCAGCAGCTTAGAGCCTACCTCAGAGGGCAATGAGCAGTTCTTC. The rearrangement joins TRBV7-8 to TRBJ2-1; possible D gene TRBD2, 5 bases. V shed 1 base and J shed 6 bases, with 16 bases lying between them. The V gene's germline CDR1 is SGHVS and CDR2 FQNEAQ. CDR3 length: 16 amino acids.

The chain recombines TRBV27 with TRBJ1-2; the match to TRBD1 covers 8 bases. V lost 6 bases and J lost 3; bases outside the gene matches: 6. Germline V gene data show CDR1 as MNHEY and CDR2 as SMNVEV (reference sequence). The CDR3 totals 14 residues. The CDR3 loop reads CASRASGGDYGYTF. The CDR3 coding sequence is TGTGCCAGCAGAGCATCAGGGGGCGACTATGGCTACACCTTC.